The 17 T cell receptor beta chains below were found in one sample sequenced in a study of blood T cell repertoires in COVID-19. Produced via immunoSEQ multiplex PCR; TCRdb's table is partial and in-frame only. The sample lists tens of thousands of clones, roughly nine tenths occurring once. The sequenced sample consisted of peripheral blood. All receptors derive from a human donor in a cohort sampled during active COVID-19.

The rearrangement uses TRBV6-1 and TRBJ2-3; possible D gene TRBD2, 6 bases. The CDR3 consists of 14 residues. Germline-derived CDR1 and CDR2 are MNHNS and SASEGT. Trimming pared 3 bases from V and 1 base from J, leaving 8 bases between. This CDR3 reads CASSEPGGTDTQYF. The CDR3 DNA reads TGTGCCAGCAGTGAGCCGGGAGGCACAGATACGCAGTATTTT.

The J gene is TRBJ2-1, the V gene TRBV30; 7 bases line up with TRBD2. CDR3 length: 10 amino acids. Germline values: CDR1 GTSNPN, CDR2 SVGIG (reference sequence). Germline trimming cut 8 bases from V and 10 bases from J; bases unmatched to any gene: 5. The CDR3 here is CAGGRAEQFF. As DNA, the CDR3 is TGTGCCGGGGGGAGGGCCGAGCAGTTCTTC.

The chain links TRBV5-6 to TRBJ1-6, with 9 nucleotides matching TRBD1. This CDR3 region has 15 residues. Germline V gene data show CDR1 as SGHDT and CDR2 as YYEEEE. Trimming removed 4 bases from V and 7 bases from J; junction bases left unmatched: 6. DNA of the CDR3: TGTGCCAGCAGCATGGGGGGGACAGGGAATTCACCCCTCCACTTT. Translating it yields CASSMGGTGNSPLHF.

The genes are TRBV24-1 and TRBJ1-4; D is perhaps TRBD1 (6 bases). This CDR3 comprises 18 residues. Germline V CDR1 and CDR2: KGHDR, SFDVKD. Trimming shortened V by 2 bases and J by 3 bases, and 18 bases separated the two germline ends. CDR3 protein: CATSDSYTTGQANEKLFF. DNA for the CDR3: TGTGCCACCAGTGATTCCTATACAACAGGGCAGGCTAATGAAAAACTGTTTTTT.

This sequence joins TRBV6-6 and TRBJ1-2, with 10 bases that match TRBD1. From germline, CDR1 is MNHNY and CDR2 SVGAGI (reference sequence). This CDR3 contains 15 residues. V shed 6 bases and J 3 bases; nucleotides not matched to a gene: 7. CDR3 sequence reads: CASRIRTGGDYGYTF. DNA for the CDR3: TGTGCCAGCAGAATCCGGACAGGGGGGGACTATGGCTACACCTTC.

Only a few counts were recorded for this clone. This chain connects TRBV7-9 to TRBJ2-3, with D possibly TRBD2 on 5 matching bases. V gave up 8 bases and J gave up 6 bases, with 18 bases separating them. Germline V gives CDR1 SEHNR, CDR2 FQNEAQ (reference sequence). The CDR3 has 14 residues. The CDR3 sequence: CASGLEIQVDTQYF. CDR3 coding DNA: TGTGCCAGCGGACTCGAGATCCAAGTCGATACGCAGTATTTT.

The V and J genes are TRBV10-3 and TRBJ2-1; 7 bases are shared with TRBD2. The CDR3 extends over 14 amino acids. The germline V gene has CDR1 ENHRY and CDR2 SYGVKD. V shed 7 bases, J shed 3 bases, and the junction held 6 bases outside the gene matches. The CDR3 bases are TGTGCCATCACCCAAGCGGGAAGCTACAATGAGCAGTTCTTC. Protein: CAITQAGSYNEQFF.

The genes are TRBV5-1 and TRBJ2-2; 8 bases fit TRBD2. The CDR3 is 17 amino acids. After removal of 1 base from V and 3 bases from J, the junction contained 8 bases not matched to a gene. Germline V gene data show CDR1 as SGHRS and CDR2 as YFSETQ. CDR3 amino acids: CASSLMSGGPDTGELFF. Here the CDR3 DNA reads TGCGCCAGCAGCTTGATGTCGGGAGGGCCGGACACCGGGGAGCTGTTTTTT.

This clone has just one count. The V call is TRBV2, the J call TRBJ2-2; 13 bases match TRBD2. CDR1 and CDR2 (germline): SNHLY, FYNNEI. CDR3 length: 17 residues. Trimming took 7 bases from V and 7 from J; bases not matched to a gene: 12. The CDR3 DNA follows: TGTGCCAGCACGTCGGGACTAGCGGGGTATAGTAGCGGGGAGCTGTTTTTT. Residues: CASTSGLAGYSSGELFF.

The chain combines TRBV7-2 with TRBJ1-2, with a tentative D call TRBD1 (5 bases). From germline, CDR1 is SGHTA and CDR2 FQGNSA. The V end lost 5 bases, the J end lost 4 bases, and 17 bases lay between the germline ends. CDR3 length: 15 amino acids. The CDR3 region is CASSPGGGLSYGYTF. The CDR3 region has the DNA TGTGCCAGCAGCCCGGGCGGGGGTTTAAGCTATGGCTACACCTTC.

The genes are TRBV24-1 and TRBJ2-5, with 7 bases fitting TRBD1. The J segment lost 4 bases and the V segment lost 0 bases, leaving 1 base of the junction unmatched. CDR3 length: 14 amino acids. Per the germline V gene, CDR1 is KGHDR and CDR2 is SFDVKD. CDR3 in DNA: TGTGCCACCAGTGATTTGGACAGGGCAGAGACCCAGTACTTC. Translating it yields CATSDLDRAETQYF.

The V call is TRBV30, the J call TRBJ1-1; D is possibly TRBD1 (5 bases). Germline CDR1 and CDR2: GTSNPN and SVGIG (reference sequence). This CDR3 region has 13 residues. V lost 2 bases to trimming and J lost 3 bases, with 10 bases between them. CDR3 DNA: TGTGCCTGGAGTAACGGGGGGGACACTGAAGCTTTCTTT. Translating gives CAWSNGGDTEAFF.

The CDR3 protein is CASSLRDRANTEAFF. CDR3 sequence (DNA): TGTGCCAGCAGTTTAAGGGACAGGGCGAACACTGAAGCTTTCTTT. The rearrangement joins TRBV6-5 to TRBJ1-1, with TRBD1 matching over 9 bases. With 4 bases clipped from V and 1 base from J, the junction kept 4 bases outside the gene matches. Germline values: CDR1 MNHEY, CDR2 SVGAGI. The CDR3 is 15 amino acids.

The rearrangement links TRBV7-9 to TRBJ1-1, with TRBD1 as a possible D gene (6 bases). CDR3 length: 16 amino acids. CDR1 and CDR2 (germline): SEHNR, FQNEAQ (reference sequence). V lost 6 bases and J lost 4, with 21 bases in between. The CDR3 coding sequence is TGTGCCAGCAGTCCGGGACAAAGACTCGTTAGCACTGAAGCTTTCTTT. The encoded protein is CASSPGQRLVSTEAFF. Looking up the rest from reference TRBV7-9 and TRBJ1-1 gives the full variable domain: DTGVSQNPRHKITKRGQNVTFRCDPISEHNRLYWYRQTLGQGPEFLTYFQNEAQLEKSRLLSDRFSAERPKGSFSTLEIQRTEQGDSAMYLCASSPGQRLVSTEAFFGQGTRLTVV.

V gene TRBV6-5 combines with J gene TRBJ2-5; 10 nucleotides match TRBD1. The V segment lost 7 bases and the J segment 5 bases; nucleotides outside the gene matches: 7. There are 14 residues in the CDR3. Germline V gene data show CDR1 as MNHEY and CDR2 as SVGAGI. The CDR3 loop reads CASTLTGGVETQYF. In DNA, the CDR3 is TGTGCCAGCACCTTGACAGGGGGCGTTGAGACCCAGTACTTC.

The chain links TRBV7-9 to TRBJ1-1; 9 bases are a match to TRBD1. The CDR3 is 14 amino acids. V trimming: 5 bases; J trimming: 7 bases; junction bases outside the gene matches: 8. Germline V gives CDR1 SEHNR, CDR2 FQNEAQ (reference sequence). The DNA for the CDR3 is TGTGCCAGCAGCACACAGGGGGCGCGGGTTGAAGCTTTCTTT. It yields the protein CASSTQGARVEAFF. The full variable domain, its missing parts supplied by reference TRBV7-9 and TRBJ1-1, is DTGVSQNPRHKITKRGQNVTFRCDPISEHNRLYWYRQTLGQGPEFLTYFQNEAQLEKSRLLSDRFSAERPKGSFSTLEIQRTEQGDSAMYLCASSTQGARVEAFFGQGTRLTVV.

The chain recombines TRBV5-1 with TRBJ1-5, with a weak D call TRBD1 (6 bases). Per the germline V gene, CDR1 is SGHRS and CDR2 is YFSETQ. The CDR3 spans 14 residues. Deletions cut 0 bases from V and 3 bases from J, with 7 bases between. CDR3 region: CASSLGDNNQPQHF. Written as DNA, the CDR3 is TGCGCCAGCAGCTTGGGGGACAACAATCAGCCCCAGCATTTT. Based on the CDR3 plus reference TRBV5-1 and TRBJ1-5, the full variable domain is KAGVTQTPRYLIKTRGQQVTLSCSPISGHRSVSWYQQTPGQGLQFLFEYFSETQRNKGNFPGRFSGRQFSNSRSEMNVSTLELGDSALYLCASSLGDNNQPQHFGDGTRLSIL.